Below, 6 T cell receptor beta chains from the same sample are listed, as sequenced in a study of cytomegalovirus exposure and HLA in healthy donors. The PCR used 60 Vbeta and 13 Jbeta primers. TCRdb's copy holds only in-frame clones and misses some; the assay was immunoSEQ multiplex PCR. Among about 170,000 clones, more than 60% were seen once, and the ten largest hold around 3%. Sequenced: PBMCs. The receptors stem from a female donor in good health and CMV-seronegative.

The chain has TRBV12-5 and TRBJ2-5, with 7 bases fitting TRBD1. V shed 1 base, J shed 0 bases, and the junction held 2 bases outside the gene matches. The CDR3 runs to 15 residues. In germline, CDR1 is LGHNT, CDR2 FRNRAP. CDR3 residues: CASGLGQGDQETQYF. The CDR3 DNA follows: TGTGCTAGTGGTTTGGGACAGGGAGACCAAGAGACCCAGTACTTC.

In DNA, the CDR3 is TGTGCCAGCAAATCCGGGACAGACTCCTACGAGCAGTACTTC. Protein product: CASKSGTDSYEQYF. This chain joins TRBV6-1 and TRBJ2-7, with 7 bases that match TRBD1. Losses at the gene ends were 7 bases for V and 0 bases for J; bases not matched to a gene: 6. Germline V gene lookup returns CDR1 MNHNS and CDR2 SASEGT. This CDR3 is built from 14 residues.

This clone appeared once. The chain couples TRBV5-1 to TRBJ2-1, with TRBD2 matching over 7 bases. This CDR3 contains 16 residues. With 7 bases clipped from V and 7 bases from J, the junction kept 17 bases outside the gene matches. CDR1 is SGHRS, CDR2 YFSETQ, per germline. The CDR3 nucleotides read TGCGCCAGCCTCACCCTGTACACAGGACTAGATAATGAGCAGTTCTTC. It encodes CASLTLYTGLDNEQFF.

J is TRBJ1-6 and V is TRBV7-8, with TRBD1 matching over 8 bases. Per the germline V gene, CDR1 is SGHVS and CDR2 is FQNEAQ. The CDR3 contains 14 residues. With V trimmed by 2 bases and J by 7 bases, 1 base remained unmatched. CDR3 region: CASSLRQGNSPLHF. The CDR3 nucleotides read TGTGCCAGCAGCTTAAGACAGGGGAATTCACCCCTCCACTTT.

The chain combines TRBV10-1 with TRBJ2-1, with unresolved D. V was shortened by 2 bases and J by 0 bases, with 11 bases between the two germline ends. The V gene's germline CDR1 is WNHNN and CDR2 SYGVQD (reference sequence). The CDR3 loop spans 16 amino acids. CDR3 nucleotides: TGCGCCAGCAGTGAGACCCTGCTTAGCTCCTACAATGAGCAGTTCTTC. Translated: CASSETLLSSYNEQFF.

The sample holds one count of this clone. The rearrangement links TRBV7-2 to TRBJ2-3, with 8 bases matching TRBD2. This CDR3 has 17 amino acids. With V trimmed by 4 bases and J by 1 base, 10 bases remained unmatched. The germline gives CDR1 SGHTA, CDR2 FQGNSA. The DNA of the CDR3 is TGTGCCAGCAGCTCACTCAGCGGGGGAGGGGGCACAGATACGCAGTATTTT. As protein: CASSSLSGGGGTDTQYF.